This T cell receptor (beta chain) was identified during a study of early T cells in non-severe SARS-CoV-2 infection. Whole-study context: Whole-blood bulk RNA, unsorted, was sequenced, and chains were unpaired. Study-level points and caveats: Sequences matched to VDJdb favored anti-spike CD8 responses, while private and CD4 specificities were missed.

This clonotype was counted only a few times. The antigen is undetermined. The TCR library protocol was used to attach unique molecular identifiers. These identifiers were attached to individual cDNA molecules. TCRdb processed the 5' RACE reads anew with MiXCR; each CDR3 protein has one entry. The sample records about 59,000 distinct CDR3 sequences, roughly 12% being singletons. The V end lost 2 bases, the J end lost 1 base, and 7 bases lay between the germline ends. Per germline, CDR1 SGHRS and CDR2 YFSETQ. The CDR3 totals 14 residues. The J gene is TRBJ1-3, the V gene TRBV5-1; weak D call: TRBD1 (6 bases). The sample consisted of whole blood. The TCR originated in an adult who was a healthcare worker with PCR-confirmed SARS-CoV-2 infection or an uninfected control (not recorded which). The DNA of the CDR3 is TGCGCCAGCAGCTTCGGGACATCTGGAAACACCATATATTTT. This encodes CASSFGTSGNTIYF.